This T cell receptor beta chain was profiled in a study of blood T cell repertoires in COVID-19. Study in general: Sources were T cells, B-cell-depleted T cells, or PBMCs; the material itself was cDNA or gDNA.

Sequencing was performed with immunoSEQ multiplex PCR; in TCRdb, only in-frame clones are kept and a portion is missing. The table lists around 250,000 clones, around 90% of them singletons. Cohort assignment relied on participant-reported clinical history. V was trimmed by 5 bases and J by 0 bases, leaving 11 bases between them. The germline gives CDR1 SGHAT, CDR2 FQNNGV. The CDR3 extends over 15 amino acids. This sequence joins TRBV11-2 and TRBJ1-5, with TRBD1 as a possible D gene (5 bases). Sequencing used PBMCs or T cells enriched from blood (not recorded which). This TCR derives from a human donor in a cohort exposed to, infected with or recovered from COVID-19 (not recorded which). The donor label of this sample is uncertain. In DNA, the CDR3 is TGTGCCAGCAGCAGTCAGGGAAATAGCAATCAGCCCCAGCATTTT. Its translation: CASSSQGNSNQPQHF.